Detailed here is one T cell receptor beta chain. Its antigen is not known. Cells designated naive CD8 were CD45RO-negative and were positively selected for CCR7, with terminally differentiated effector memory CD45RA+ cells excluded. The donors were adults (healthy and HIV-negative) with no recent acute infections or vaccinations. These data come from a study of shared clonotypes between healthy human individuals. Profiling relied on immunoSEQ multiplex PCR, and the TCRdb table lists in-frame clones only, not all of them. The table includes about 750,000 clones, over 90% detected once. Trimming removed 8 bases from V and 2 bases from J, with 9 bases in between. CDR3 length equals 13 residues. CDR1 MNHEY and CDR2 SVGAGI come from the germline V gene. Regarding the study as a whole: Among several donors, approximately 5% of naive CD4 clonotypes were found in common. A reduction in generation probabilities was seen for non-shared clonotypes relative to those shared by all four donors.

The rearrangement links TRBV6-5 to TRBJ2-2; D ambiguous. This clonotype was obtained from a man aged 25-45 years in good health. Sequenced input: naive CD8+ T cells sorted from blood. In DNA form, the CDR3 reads TGTGCCAGCGGACGGCTTAACACCGGGGAGCTGTTTTTT. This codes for CASGRLNTGELFF.